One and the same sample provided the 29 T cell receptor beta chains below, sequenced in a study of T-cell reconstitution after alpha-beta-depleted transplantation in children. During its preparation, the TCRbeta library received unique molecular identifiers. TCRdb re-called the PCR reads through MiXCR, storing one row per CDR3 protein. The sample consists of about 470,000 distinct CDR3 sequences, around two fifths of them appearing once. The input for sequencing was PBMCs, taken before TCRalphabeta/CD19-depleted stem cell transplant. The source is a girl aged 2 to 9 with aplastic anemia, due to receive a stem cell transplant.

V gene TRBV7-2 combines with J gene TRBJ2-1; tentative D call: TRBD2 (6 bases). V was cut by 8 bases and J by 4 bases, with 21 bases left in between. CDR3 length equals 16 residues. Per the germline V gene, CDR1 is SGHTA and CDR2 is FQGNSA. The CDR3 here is CASAGQAGTGYNEQFF. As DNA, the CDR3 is TGTGCCAGCGCCGGGCAGGCCGGGACTGGGTACAATGAGCAGTTCTTC.

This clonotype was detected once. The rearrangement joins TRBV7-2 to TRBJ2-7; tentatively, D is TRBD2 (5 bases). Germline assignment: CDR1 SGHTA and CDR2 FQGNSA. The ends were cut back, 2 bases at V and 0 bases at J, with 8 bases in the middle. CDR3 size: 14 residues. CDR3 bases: TGTGCCAGCAGCTTAAACGGGGTCTCCTACGAGCAGTACTTC. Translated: CASSLNGVSYEQYF.

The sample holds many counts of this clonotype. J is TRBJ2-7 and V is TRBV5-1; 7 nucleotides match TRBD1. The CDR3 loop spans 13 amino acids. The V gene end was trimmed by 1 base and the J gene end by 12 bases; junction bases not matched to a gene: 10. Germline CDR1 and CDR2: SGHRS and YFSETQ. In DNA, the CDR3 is TGCGCCAGCAGCTTGCATCCCACAGGGGCCCGGTACTTC. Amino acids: CASSLHPTGARYF.

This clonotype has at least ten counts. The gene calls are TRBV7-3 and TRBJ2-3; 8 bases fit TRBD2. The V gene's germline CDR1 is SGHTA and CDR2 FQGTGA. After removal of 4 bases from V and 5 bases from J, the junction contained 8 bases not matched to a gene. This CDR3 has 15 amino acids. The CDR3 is CASSSAGVSGDTQYF. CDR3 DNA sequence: TGTGCCAGCAGCTCAGCGGGAGTTTCTGGAGATACGCAGTATTTT.

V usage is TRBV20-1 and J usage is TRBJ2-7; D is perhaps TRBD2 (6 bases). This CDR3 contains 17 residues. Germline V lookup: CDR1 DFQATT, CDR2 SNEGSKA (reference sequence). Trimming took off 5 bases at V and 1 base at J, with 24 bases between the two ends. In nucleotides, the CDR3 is TGCAGTGCTCGAAGACGTTATAGCGGCAAAATGTCCTACGAGCAGTACTTC. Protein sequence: CSARRRYSGKMSYEQYF.

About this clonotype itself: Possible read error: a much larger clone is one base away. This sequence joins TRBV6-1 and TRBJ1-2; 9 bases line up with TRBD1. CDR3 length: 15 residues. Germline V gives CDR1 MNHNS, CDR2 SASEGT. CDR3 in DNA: TGTGCCAGCAGTGACCGACAGGGGGGTTACTATGGCGACACCTTC. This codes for CASSDRQGGYYGDTF.

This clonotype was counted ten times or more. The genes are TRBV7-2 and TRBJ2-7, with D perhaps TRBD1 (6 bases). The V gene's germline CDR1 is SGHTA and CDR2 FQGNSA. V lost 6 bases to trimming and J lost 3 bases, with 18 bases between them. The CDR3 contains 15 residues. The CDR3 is CASSWTGTPDYEQYF. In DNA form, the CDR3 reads TGTGCCAGCAGTTGGACCGGGACACCAGACTACGAGCAGTACTTC.

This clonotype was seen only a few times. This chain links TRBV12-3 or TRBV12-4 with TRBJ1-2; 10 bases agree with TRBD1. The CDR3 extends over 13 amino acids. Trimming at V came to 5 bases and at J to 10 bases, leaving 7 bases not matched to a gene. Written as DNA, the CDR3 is TGTGCCAGCAGTCCTAGACAGGGGGCGGACTACACCTTC. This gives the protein CASSPRQGADYTF.

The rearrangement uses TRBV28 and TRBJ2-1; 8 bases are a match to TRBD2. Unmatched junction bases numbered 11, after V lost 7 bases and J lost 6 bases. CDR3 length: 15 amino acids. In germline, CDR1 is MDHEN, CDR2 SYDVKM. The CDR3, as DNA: TGTGCCAGCAATCCTAGGGGACTAGACCTCAATGAGCAGTTCTTC. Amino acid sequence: CASNPRGLDLNEQFF.

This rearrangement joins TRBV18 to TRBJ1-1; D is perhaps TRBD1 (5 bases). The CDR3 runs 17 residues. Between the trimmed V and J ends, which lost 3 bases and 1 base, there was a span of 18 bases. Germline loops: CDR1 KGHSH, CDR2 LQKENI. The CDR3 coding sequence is TGTGCCAGCTCACCTCGTGTCACGACGGGACCGAACACTGAAGCTTTCTTT. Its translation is CASSPRVTTGPNTEAFF.

This chain's CDR3 is CASSPRTSAHNEQFF. The CDR3 nucleotides read TGTGCCAGCAGCCCACGGACTAGCGCTCACAATGAGCAGTTCTTC. The chain is built from TRBV7-2 and TRBJ2-1, with 9 bases matching TRBD2. The junction had 7 bases not matched to a gene; V was cut back by 5 bases and J by 5 bases. The CDR3 is 15 amino acids. Germline lookup yields CDR1 SGHTA and CDR2 FQGNSA. The whole variable domain, remainder taken from reference TRBV7-2 and TRBJ2-1, is GAGVSQSPSNKVTEKGKDVELRCDPISGHTALYWYRQSLGQGLEFLIYFQGNSAPDKSGLPSDRFSAERTGGSVSTLTIQRTQQEDSAVYLCASSPRTSAHNEQFFGPGTRLTVL.

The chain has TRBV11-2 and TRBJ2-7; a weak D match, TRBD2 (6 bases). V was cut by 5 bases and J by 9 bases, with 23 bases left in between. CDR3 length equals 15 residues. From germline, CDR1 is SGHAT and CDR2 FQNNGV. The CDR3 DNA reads TGTGCCAGCAGCGAGGTAGGGTTCAGCGTCGGGAGGCAGTACTTC. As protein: CASSEVGFSVGRQYF. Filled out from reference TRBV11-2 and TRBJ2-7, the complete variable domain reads EAGVAQSPRYKIIEKRQSVAFWCNPISGHATLYWYQQILGQGPKLLIQFQNNGVVDDSQLPKDRFSAERLKGVDSTLKIQPAKLEDSAVYLCASSEVGFSVGRQYFGPGTRLTVT.

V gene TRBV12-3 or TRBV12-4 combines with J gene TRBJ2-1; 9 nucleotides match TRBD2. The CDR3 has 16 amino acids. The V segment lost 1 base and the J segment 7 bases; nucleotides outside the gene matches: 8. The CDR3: CASSLGGRAFGNEQFF. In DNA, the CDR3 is TGTGCCAGCAGTTTAGGCGGGAGGGCCTTCGGAAATGAGCAGTTCTTC.

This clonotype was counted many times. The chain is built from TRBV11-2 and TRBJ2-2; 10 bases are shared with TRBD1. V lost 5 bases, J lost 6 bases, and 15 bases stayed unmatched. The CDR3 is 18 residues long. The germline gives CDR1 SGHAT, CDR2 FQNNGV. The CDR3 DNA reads TGTGCCAGCAGCCTCCGCGGGGCGGACAGGGGGTTCCCCGGGGAGCTGTTTTTT. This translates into CASSLRGADRGFPGELFF.

The CDR3 protein is CASTGGGTTGELFF. CDR3 nucleotides: TGTGCCAGTACAGGGGGTGGGACCACCGGGGAGCTGTTTTTT. This chain connects TRBV6-2 or TRBV6-3 to TRBJ2-2; TRBD1 matches 8 bases. Germline loops: CDR1 MNHEY, CDR2 SVGEGT. The CDR3 is made up of 14 amino acids. J gave up 4 bases and V 9 bases, and 7 bases lay outside the gene matches.

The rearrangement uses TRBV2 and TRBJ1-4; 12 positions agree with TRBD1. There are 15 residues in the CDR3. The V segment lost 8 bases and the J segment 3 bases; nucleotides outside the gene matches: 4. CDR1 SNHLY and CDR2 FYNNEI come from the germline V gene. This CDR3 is CASGTGGRPNEKLFF. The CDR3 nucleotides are TGTGCCAGCGGGACAGGGGGCCGTCCTAATGAAAAACTGTTTTTT.

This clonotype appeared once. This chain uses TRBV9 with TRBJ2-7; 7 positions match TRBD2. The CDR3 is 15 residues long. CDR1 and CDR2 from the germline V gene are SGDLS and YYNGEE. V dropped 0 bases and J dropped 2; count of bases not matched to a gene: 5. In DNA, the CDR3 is TGTGCCAGCAGCGTAGCCAGCGGGATACCCTACGAGCAGTACTTC. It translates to CASSVASGIPYEQYF.

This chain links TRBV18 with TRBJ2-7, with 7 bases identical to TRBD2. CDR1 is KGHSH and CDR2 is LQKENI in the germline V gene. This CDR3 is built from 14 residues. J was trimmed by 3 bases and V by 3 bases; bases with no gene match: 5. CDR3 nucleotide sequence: TGTGCCAGCTCACCTATGACTAGCAGCTACGAGCAGTACTTC. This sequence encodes CASSPMTSSYEQYF.

CDR3 protein: CSALSGLASGELFF. The CDR3 DNA reads as TGCAGTGCTCTCTCGGGACTAGCGTCCGGGGAGCTGTTTTTT. This rearrangement joins TRBV20-1 to TRBJ2-2; 10 nucleotides match TRBD2. Trimming at V came to 5 bases and at J to 6 bases, leaving 6 bases not matched to a gene. Germline V lookup: CDR1 DFQATT, CDR2 SNEGSKA (reference sequence). CDR3 size: 14 residues.

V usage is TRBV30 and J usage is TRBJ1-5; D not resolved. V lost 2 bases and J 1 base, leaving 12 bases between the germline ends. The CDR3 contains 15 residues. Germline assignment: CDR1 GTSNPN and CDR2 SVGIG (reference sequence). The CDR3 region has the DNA TGTGCCTGGAGTTCCTTAGGATCCAGCAATCAGCCCCAGCATTTT. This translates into CAWSSLGSSNQPQHF. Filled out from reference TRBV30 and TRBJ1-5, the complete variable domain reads SQTIHQWPATLVQPVGSPLSLECTVEGTSNPNLYWYRQAAGRGLQLLFYSVGIGQISSEVPQNLSASRPQDRQFILSSKKLLLSDSGFYLCAWSSLGSSNQPQHFGDGTRLSIL.

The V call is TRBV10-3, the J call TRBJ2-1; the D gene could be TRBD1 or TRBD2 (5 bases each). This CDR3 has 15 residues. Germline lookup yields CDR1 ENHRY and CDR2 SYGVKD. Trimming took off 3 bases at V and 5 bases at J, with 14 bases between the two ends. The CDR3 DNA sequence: TGTGCCATCAGTGACGGGACCCAAAGGGACAATGAGCAGTTCTTC. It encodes CAISDGTQRDNEQFF.

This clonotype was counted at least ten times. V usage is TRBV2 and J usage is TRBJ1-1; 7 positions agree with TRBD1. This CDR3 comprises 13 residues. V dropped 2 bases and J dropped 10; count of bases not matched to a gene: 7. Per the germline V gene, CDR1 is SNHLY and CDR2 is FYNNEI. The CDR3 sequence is CASSETRTGLAFF. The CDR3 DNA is TGTGCCAGCAGTGAAACTCGGACAGGTTTAGCTTTCTTT.

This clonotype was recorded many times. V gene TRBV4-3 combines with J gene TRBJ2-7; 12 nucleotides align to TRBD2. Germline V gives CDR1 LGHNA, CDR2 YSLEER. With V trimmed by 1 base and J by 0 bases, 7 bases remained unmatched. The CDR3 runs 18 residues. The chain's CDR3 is CASSQGTSGKQDSYEQYF. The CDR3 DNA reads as TGCGCCAGCAGCCAAGGGACTAGCGGGAAACAGGACTCCTACGAGCAGTACTTC.

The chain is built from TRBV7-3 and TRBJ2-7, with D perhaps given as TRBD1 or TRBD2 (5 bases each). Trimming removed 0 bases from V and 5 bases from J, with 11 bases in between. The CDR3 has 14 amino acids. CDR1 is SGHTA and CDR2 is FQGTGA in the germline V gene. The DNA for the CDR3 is TGTGCCAGCAGCTTAACGGGGCCGGGGCACGAGCAGTACTTC. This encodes CASSLTGPGHEQYF.

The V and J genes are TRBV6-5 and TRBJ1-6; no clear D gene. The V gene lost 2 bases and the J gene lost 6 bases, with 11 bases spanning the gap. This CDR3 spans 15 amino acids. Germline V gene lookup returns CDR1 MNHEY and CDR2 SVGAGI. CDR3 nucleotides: TGTGCCAGCAGTTACGCACAGCCTCTTAATTCACCCCTCCACTTT. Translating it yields CASSYAQPLNSPLHF.

The CDR3 nucleotides are TGTGCCATCCTCGGACAGGGCCCTCTCTACGAGCAGTACTTC. Amino acid sequence: CAILGQGPLYEQYF. This rearrangement joins TRBV28 to TRBJ2-7; 8 nucleotides match TRBD1. Per the germline V gene, CDR1 is MDHEN and CDR2 is SYDVKM. Trimming at V came to 10 bases and at J to 3 bases, leaving 11 bases not matched to a gene. The CDR3 extends over 14 amino acids. Based on the CDR3 plus reference TRBV28 and TRBJ2-7, the full variable domain is DVKVTQSSRYLVKRTGEKVFLECVQDMDHENMFWYRQDPGLGLRLIYFSYDVKMKEKGDIPEGYSVSREKKERFSLILESASTNQTSMYLCAILGQGPLYEQYFGPGTRLTVT.

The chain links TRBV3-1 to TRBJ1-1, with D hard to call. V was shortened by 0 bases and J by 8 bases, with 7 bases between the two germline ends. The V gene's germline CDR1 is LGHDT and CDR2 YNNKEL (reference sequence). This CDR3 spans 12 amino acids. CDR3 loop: CASSQEKGEAFF. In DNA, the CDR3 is TGTGCCAGCAGCCAAGAAAAGGGAGAAGCTTTCTTT. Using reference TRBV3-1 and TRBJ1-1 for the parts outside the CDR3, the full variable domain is DTAVSQTPKYLVTQMGNDKSIKCEQNLGHDTMYWYKQDSKKFLKIMFSYNNKELIINETVPNRFSPKSPDKAHLNLHINSLELGDSAVYFCASSQEKGEAFFGQGTRLTVV.

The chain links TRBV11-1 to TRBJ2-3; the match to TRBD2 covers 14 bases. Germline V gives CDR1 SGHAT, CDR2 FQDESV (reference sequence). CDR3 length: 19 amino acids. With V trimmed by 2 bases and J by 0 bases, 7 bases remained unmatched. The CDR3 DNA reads TGTGCCAGCAGCTTAAGAGGGACTAGCGGGAGAAAAAGCACAGATACGCAGTATTTT. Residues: CASSLRGTSGRKSTDTQYF.

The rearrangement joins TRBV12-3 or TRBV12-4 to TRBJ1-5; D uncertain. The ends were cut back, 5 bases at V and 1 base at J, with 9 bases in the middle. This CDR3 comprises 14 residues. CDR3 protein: CASSPPGSNQPQHF. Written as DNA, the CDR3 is TGTGCCAGCAGTCCCCCCGGCAGCAATCAGCCCCAGCATTTT.